The 26 T cell receptor beta chains given below trace back to one sample, sequenced in a study of blood T cell repertoires in COVID-19. Libraries were prepared by immunoSEQ multiplex PCR; TCRdb keeps only in-frame clonotypes and omits some of them. The sample holds 56,000 or so clones; around four fifths are singletons and the top ten take over 2%. Source material: peripheral blood. The receptors were gathered from a man aged 50-59 years with acute or convalescent COVID-19.

CDR3 in DNA: TGTGCCAGCAGCTTAGCGACTAGCGGGGGGGTAAATGAGCAGTTCTTC. Amino acids: CASSLATSGGVNEQFF. The chain links TRBV11-2 to TRBJ2-1, with 14 bases that match TRBD2. CDR1 and CDR2 (germline): SGHAT, FQNNGV. Germline trimming cut 1 base from V and 7 bases from J; bases unmatched to any gene: 3. The CDR3 is made up of 16 amino acids.

The CDR3 DNA reads TGTGCCAGCAGTTACTCGGGGGGGCCAATGAACACTGAAGCTTTCTTT. Translation: CASSYSGGPMNTEAFF. The rearrangement joins TRBV6-5 to TRBJ1-1; a weak D match, TRBD1 (6 bases). The CDR3 sequence is 16 residues long. The germline CDR1 and CDR2 sequences are MNHEY and SVGAGI. V shed 0 bases and J shed 0 bases, with 11 bases lying between them.

This chain connects TRBV30 to TRBJ2-1, with D perhaps TRBD2 (6 bases). CDR1 is GTSNPN, CDR2 SVGIG, per germline (reference sequence). The CDR3 is made up of 10 amino acids. The V gene lost 5 bases and the J gene lost 9 bases, with 8 bases spanning the gap. The CDR3 DNA sequence: TGTGCCTGGGACGGGGGTGAGCAGTTCTTC. Amino acid sequence: CAWDGGEQFF.

The chain joins TRBV29-1 to TRBJ2-3; 7 nucleotides align to TRBD1. This CDR3 region has 15 residues. V dropped 3 bases and J dropped 1; count of bases not matched to a gene: 7. Germline V lookup: CDR1 SQVTM, CDR2 ANQGSEA. For the CDR3, the DNA is TGCAGCGTTGAGGGACAGACGAGGGGCACAGATACGCAGTATTTT. It is translated as CSVEGQTRGTDTQYF.

As DNA, the CDR3 is TGTGCCAGCAGCCTAGGGGACAGTGAAGCTTTCTTT. Translation gives CASSLGDSEAFF. The rearrangement links TRBV11-3 to TRBJ1-1, with 7 bases identical to TRBD1. The V and J ends lost 5 bases and 7 bases, in that order; junction bases with no gene match: 4. The CDR3 extends over 12 amino acids. Germline CDR1 reads SGHNT; CDR2 reads YENEEA. Variable domain in full (rest from reference TRBV11-3 and TRBJ1-1): EAGVVQSPRYKIIEKKQPVAFWCNPISGHNTLYWYLQNLGQGPELLIRYENEEAVDDSQLPKDRFSAERLKGVDSTLKIQPAELGDSAVYLCASSLGDSEAFFGQGTRLTVV.

V usage is TRBV7-8 and J usage is TRBJ2-3, with 8 nucleotides matching TRBD2. Germline lookup yields CDR1 SGHVS and CDR2 FQNEAQ. Trimming removed 6 bases from V and 4 bases from J; junction bases left unmatched: 6. CDR3 length: 14 amino acids. The CDR3 loop reads CASSKRETSDTQYF. In DNA, the CDR3 is TGTGCCAGCAGTAAGCGGGAGACATCAGATACGCAGTATTTT.

The chain recombines TRBV28 with TRBJ2-5; D remains ambiguous. There are 15 residues in the CDR3. Trimming stripped 6 bases from V and 3 bases from J, with 17 bases between. The germline CDR1 and CDR2 sequences are MDHEN and SYDVKM. CDR3 region: CASRARVAFKETQYF. The CDR3 DNA sequence: TGTGCCAGCAGGGCTAGAGTTGCGTTTAAAGAGACCCAGTACTTC. The variable domain in full, completed from reference TRBV28 and TRBJ2-5, reads DVKVTQSSRYLVKRTGEKVFLECVQDMDHENMFWYRQDPGLGLRLIYFSYDVKMKEKGDIPEGYSVSREKKERFSLILESASTNQTSMYLCASRARVAFKETQYFGPGTRLLVL.

The genes are TRBV6-1 and TRBJ2-2; 8 bases align to TRBD2. J gave up 5 bases and V 2 bases, and 4 bases lay outside the gene matches. In germline, CDR1 is MNHNS, CDR2 SASEGT. The CDR3 runs 15 residues. CDR3 region: CASSEPGGGTGELFF. CDR3 sequence (DNA): TGTGCCAGCAGTGAACCCGGGGGGGGAACCGGGGAGCTGTTTTTT.

This chain joins TRBV7-3 and TRBJ1-1, with unresolved D. The germline gives CDR1 SGHTA, CDR2 FQGTGA. This CDR3 is built from 13 residues. The V end lost 7 bases, the J end lost 3 bases, and 12 bases lay between the germline ends. DNA of the CDR3: TGTGCCAGCAAAAAGGGCGGGGACACTGAAGCTTTCTTT. Translation: CASKKGGDTEAFF.

This clone was detected once. The J gene is TRBJ2-4, the V gene TRBV5-8; 8 bases are shared with TRBD1. The CDR3 has 17 amino acids. Germline assignment: CDR1 SGHTS and CDR2 YDEGEE. V dropped 4 bases and J dropped 5; count of bases not matched to a gene: 14. The chain's CDR3 is CASSIFVGQELQNIQYF. CDR3 sequence (DNA): TGTGCCAGCAGCATTTTTGTGGGACAGGAACTACAAAACATTCAGTACTTC.

The table lists this clone with a few counts. J is TRBJ1-1 and V is TRBV6-5, with 7 bases that match TRBD1. Germline V gene data show CDR1 as MNHEY and CDR2 as SVGAGI. The ends lost 1 base at V and 5 bases at J; junction bases unmatched: 4. This CDR3 has 14 residues. CDR3 protein: CASSYLTGKTEAFF. DNA for the CDR3: TGTGCCAGCAGTTACTTGACAGGGAAGACTGAAGCTTTCTTT.

The chain recombines TRBV18 with TRBJ2-2, with TRBD1 matching 8 bases. Trimming removed 3 bases from V and 1 base from J; junction bases left unmatched: 1. Germline V gives CDR1 KGHSH, CDR2 LQKENI. The CDR3 consists of 15 residues. The CDR3 region has the DNA TGTGCCAGCTCACCCGGGACAGGGAACACCGGGGAGCTGTTTTTT. It codes for CASSPGTGNTGELFF.

The chain has TRBV15 and TRBJ1-1, with D unclear. Trimming took off 0 bases at V and 0 bases at J, with 14 bases between the two ends. CDR3 size: 17 residues. The germline V gene has CDR1 LNHNV and CDR2 YYDKDF (reference sequence). The CDR3 loop is CATSRDLEGPMNTEAFF. The CDR3 DNA follows: TGTGCCACCAGCAGAGACTTAGAGGGTCCGATGAACACTGAAGCTTTCTTT.

CDR3 residues: CASSLGQGYNSPLHF. Here the CDR3 DNA reads TGTGCCAGCAGCTTGGGACAGGGCTATAATTCACCCCTCCACTTT. The chain combines TRBV5-4 with TRBJ1-6; 7 positions agree with TRBD1. CDR1 is SGHNT and CDR2 is YYREEE in the germline V gene (reference sequence). With 0 bases clipped from V and 3 bases from J, the junction kept 0 bases outside the gene matches. This CDR3 is 15 amino acids long.

This clone showed up just a few times. V and J are TRBV5-4 and TRBJ1-4; D might be TRBD1 (6 bases). CDR3 length equals 17 residues. Germline V gene lookup returns CDR1 SGHNT and CDR2 YYREEE (reference sequence). The V end was cut by 4 bases, the J end by 0 bases, with 16 bases between. The CDR3 sequence is CASSLGQSLATNEKLFF. The CDR3 coding sequence is TGTGCCAGCAGCCTTGGACAGAGTCTTGCAACTAATGAAAAACTGTTTTTT.

The genes are TRBV27 and TRBJ1-2; 7 bases map to TRBD1. The CDR3 contains 15 residues. Germline CDR1 and CDR2: MNHEY and SMNVEV (reference sequence). V shed 8 bases, J shed 5 bases, and the junction held 14 bases outside the gene matches. CDR3 in DNA: TGTGCCAGCGGGGCAGGGGGAGGCCTTTGGTATGGCTACACCTTC. The encoded protein is CASGAGGGLWYGYTF.

This chain joins TRBV2 and TRBJ2-7; the match to TRBD1 covers 10 bases. With V trimmed by 7 bases and J by 5 bases, 11 bases remained unmatched. This CDR3 region has 15 residues. The germline gives CDR1 SNHLY, CDR2 FYNNEI. CDR3 bases: TGTGCCAGCAACGACCGGGACAGGGGTACCAACGAGCAGTACTTC. It encodes CASNDRDRGTNEQYF.

This clone was observed a single time. V gene TRBV11-2 combines with J gene TRBJ2-2; TRBD1 aligns across 7 bases. This CDR3 is built from 15 residues. Germline assignment: CDR1 SGHAT and CDR2 FQNNGV. Trimming at V came to 5 bases and at J to 7 bases, leaving 10 bases not matched to a gene. The DNA of the CDR3 is TGTGCCAGCAGCGTAGGACAGGTGTATAACGGGGAGCTGTTTTTT. This codes for CASSVGQVYNGELFF.

The gene calls are TRBV7-3 and TRBJ2-1; no clear D. The CDR3 contains 15 residues. V lost 0 bases to trimming and J lost 6 bases, with 12 bases between them. CDR1 SGHTA and CDR2 FQGTGA come from the germline V gene. The CDR3 DNA follows: TGTGCCAGCAGCTTAACCCAGTCCCCCAGCAATGAGCAGTTCTTC. Translation: CASSLTQSPSNEQFF. Full variable domain (missing parts from reference TRBV7-3 and TRBJ2-1): GAGVSQTPSNKVTEKGKYVELRCDPISGHTALYWYRQSLGQGPEFLIYFQGTGAADDSGLPNDRFFAVRPEGSVSTLKIQRTERGDSAVYLCASSLTQSPSNEQFFGPGTRLTVL.

J is TRBJ2-1 and V is TRBV27; D unclear. V was clipped by 1 base and J by 3 bases, with 13 bases between them. Per germline, CDR1 MNHEY and CDR2 SMNVEV (reference sequence). This CDR3 is 16 amino acids long. The CDR3 DNA reads TGTGCCAGCAGTTTATATCTGTCGGCAGGCTACAATGAGCAGTTCTTC. Translating it yields CASSLYLSAGYNEQFF.

The V gene is TRBV3-1 (or the pseudogene TRBV3-2), the J gene TRBJ2-7, with 11 positions matching TRBD2. This CDR3 has 17 amino acids. Unmatched junction bases numbered 9, after V lost 1 base and J lost 4 bases. Germline-derived CDR1 and CDR2 are LGHDT and YNNKEL (reference sequence). CDR3 nucleotide sequence: TGTGCCAGCAGCCAAGCGTTAGCGGGAGGGAGGTGGTACGAGCAGTACTTC. Protein product: CASSQALAGGRWYEQYF.

The chain employs TRBV30 and TRBJ1-4; 7 nucleotides align to TRBD1. Germline lookup yields CDR1 GTSNPN and CDR2 SVGIG (reference sequence). V was clipped by 3 bases and J by 11 bases; unmatched bases: 12. The CDR3 runs to 14 residues. CDR3 loop: CAWRGEQGRDKLFF. CDR3 coding DNA: TGTGCCTGGAGAGGGGAACAGGGGCGAGACAAACTGTTTTTT.

CDR3 in DNA: TGCGCCAGCAGCCCAAAGGGGTCTCAGCCCCAGCATTTT. This codes for CASSPKGSQPQHF. The rearrangement joins TRBV4-1 to TRBJ1-5; a possible D gene is TRBD1 (5 bases). Germline assignment: CDR1 MGHRA and CDR2 YSYEKL. Between the trimmed V and J ends, which lost 4 bases and 6 bases, there was a span of 10 bases. The CDR3 has 13 residues.

A single count supports this clone. The genes are TRBV15 and TRBJ2-2; 8 positions agree with TRBD2. The germline V gene encodes CDR1 LNHNV and CDR2 YYDKDF (reference sequence). With 0 bases clipped from V and 2 bases from J, the junction kept 8 bases outside the gene matches. There are 18 residues in the CDR3. CDR3 bases: TGTGCCACCAGCAGAGATCGATCAGGGACTAGTAACACCGGGGAGCTGTTTTTT. It is translated as CATSRDRSGTSNTGELFF.

This rearrangement joins TRBV6-2 or TRBV6-3 to TRBJ2-3, with D tentatively TRBD2 (5 bases). Germline CDR1 MNHEY, CDR2 SVGEGT. Trimming left V 0 bases short and J 0 bases short, with 13 bases between. The CDR3 is 17 residues long. CDR3 DNA: TGTGCCAGCAGTTACTCGATAATAGCGACTAGCACAGATACGCAGTATTTT. This translates into CASSYSIIATSTDTQYF.

The V and J genes are TRBV5-4 and TRBJ2-3, with 7 bases that match TRBD2. Unmatched junction bases numbered 9, after V lost 4 bases and J lost 1 base. The CDR3 has 16 amino acids. Germline V gives CDR1 SGHNT, CDR2 YYREEE (reference sequence). CDR3 protein: CASSQSASGGTDTQYF. The CDR3 DNA follows: TGTGCCAGCAGCCAAAGCGCTAGCGGTGGCACAGATACGCAGTATTTT.